This is a list of T cell receptor beta chains from one sample in a study of T cells in Graves' hyperthyroidism and ophthalmopathy. Via MiXCR, TCRdb re-called the multiplex PCR reads, giving one row per CDR3 protein. This table has around 800,000 distinct CDR3 sequences, over 35% appearing once. What was sequenced was blood. The source of these receptors is a man between 18 and 29 years old with Graves' hyperthyroidism. CDR3s include the opening cysteine and the closing phenylalanine or tryptophan. The D gene is left open where the match is weak. Size is stated for part of the rows, as once, few or many counts, or as a class when the clone is expanded.

DNA,CDR3,size,J,D,V
TGTGCCAGCAGTGATTCAAACAATCAGCCCCAGCATTTT,CASSDSNNQPQHF,many,TRBJ1-5,-,TRBV25-1
TGCAGTGACCCGGGAGGAGGAACCGGGGAGCTGTTTTTT,CSDPGGGTGELFF,few,TRBJ2-2,TRBD2,TRBV20-1
TGTGCCAGCAGCCAGGGGGCTGCTGAAGCTTTCTTT,CASSQGAAEAFF,-,TRBJ1-1,TRBD1,TRBV11-2
TGCAGTGCTAGGTTTTTGGAGCGGGAGGGTGGGACCCAGTACTTC,CSARFLEREGGTQYF,-,TRBJ2-5,TRBD2,TRBV20-1
TGTGCCACCACCGCCCGGACTAGCGGGAGCTCCCTCTCCTACGAGCAGTACTTC,CATTARTSGSSLSYEQYF,many,TRBJ2-7,TRBD2,TRBV24-1
TGTGCCAGCACCGACACAGGGGACGCTGAAGCTTTCTTT,CASTDTGDAEAFF,-,TRBJ1-1,TRBD1,TRBV6-6
TGCGCCAGCAGCCAACCTTGGATCCCTGAAGCTTTCTTT,CASSQPWIPEAFF,few,TRBJ1-1,-,TRBV4-1
TGCGCCAGCAGCCAAGAGCACAGGGCATGGGAGCAGTACTTC,CASSQEHRAWEQYF,few,TRBJ2-7,-,TRBV4-1
TGTGCCAGCAGTTACACAACAATGCAGGGCGGAAATGAAAAACTGTTTTTT,CASSYTTMQGGNEKLFF,few,TRBJ1-4,-,TRBV6-5
TGCAGTGCTCCGGCAAGGGACAGATCCTACAAGCAGTACTTC,CSAPARDRSYKQYF,-,TRBJ2-7,TRBD1,TRBV20-1
TGCAGTGCTAGAGAGGACGCAGCTAACTATGGCTACACCTTC,CSAREDAANYGYTF,-,TRBJ1-2,-,TRBV20-1
TGTGCCAGTAGTATAGATCTCCGGAACGAGCAGTACTTC,CASSIDLRNEQYF,-,TRBJ2-7,-,TRBV19
TGCAGCGTAGACCCGACAGGGAGCGATGAGCAGTTCTTC,CSVDPTGSDEQFF,-,TRBJ2-1,TRBD1,TRBV29-1
TGTGCCAGCAGCCTGACAGGGAGGAACTATGGCTACACCTTC,CASSLTGRNYGYTF,-,TRBJ1-2,TRBD1,TRBV5-5
TGCGCCAGCAGCGCCCAGACAGAGGTTAATGAAAAACTGTTTTTT,CASSAQTEVNEKLFF,-,TRBJ1-4,-,TRBV7-4
TGTGCCAGCAGCTTAGGTTATACCTCCTACGAGCAGTACTTC,CASSLGYTSYEQYF,-,TRBJ2-7,-,TRBV13
TGTGCCAGCAGGCCCGGGACAGGGGACCAAGAGACCCAGTACTTC,CASRPGTGDQETQYF,many,TRBJ2-5,TRBD1,TRBV7-9
TGTGCCAGCTCACCACCGGGTATCCAAGAGACCCAGTACTTC,CASSPPGIQETQYF,-,TRBJ2-5,-,TRBV18
TGCAGCGTTGAAGCTTGGCGTTCTAATGAAAAACTGTTTTTT,CSVEAWRSNEKLFF,many,TRBJ1-4,-,TRBV29-1
TGTGCCAGCAGTGAAGAAGGGGGGCTGAACACTGAAGCTTTCTTT,CASSEEGGLNTEAFF,-,TRBJ1-1,-,TRBV2
TGTGCCACCGCCAGTAGGACTAATGAAAAACTGTTTTTT,CATASRTNEKLFF,many,TRBJ1-4,-,TRBV15
TGTGCCAGCAGCTCCTCGCCCCGAGTTGGGGACGAGCAGTACTTC,CASSSSPRVGDEQYF,few,TRBJ2-7,-,TRBV7-9
TGTGCCAGCATGGGATGGGACAACTCCTATAATTCACCCCTCCACTTT,CASMGWDNSYNSPLHF,many,TRBJ1-6,-,TRBV19
TGCAGCGTGGGGACAGGGGGCTATGGCTACACCTTC,CSVGTGGYGYTF,many,TRBJ1-2,TRBD1,TRBV29-1
TGCGCCAGCAGCGTGGACAGGGTGGACGAGCCGTACTTC,CASSVDRVDEPYF,-,TRBJ2-7,TRBD1,TRBV5-1
TGTGCCAGCAGCCCCTGGGACTCGAACACTGAAGCTTTCTTT,CASSPWDSNTEAFF,many,TRBJ1-1,-,TRBV7-9
TGTGCCATCAGTGAGTCTAGCGGGAGGGGGGATGAGCAGTTCTTC,CAISESSGRGDEQFF,-,TRBJ2-1,TRBD2,TRBV10-3
TGCAGTGCTAGTCAGAGCCAGGGGGCCTCCTACGAGCAGTACTTC,CSASQSQGASYEQYF,-,TRBJ2-7,TRBD1,TRBV20-1
TGTGCCACCAGTGAACTACGGGACAGGGAGGGTTCACCCCTCCACTTT,CATSELRDREGSPLHF,-,TRBJ1-6,TRBD1,TRBV24-1
TGTGCCAGCAGCGTAGATGAGAGAGGCTACACCTTC,CASSVDERGYTF,many,TRBJ1-2,-,TRBV9
TGTGCCAGCAGCTTGTCAGGGGGCTTCGGCTACACCTTC,CASSLSGGFGYTF,-,TRBJ1-2,TRBD1,TRBV7-9
TGTGCCAGCAGCCGCGGGAGCCCCGGGGAGCTGTTTTTT,CASSRGSPGELFF,-,TRBJ2-2,TRBD2,TRBV11-2
TGTGCCAGCAAAGCCGGAGGGGGCAGCTACACCTTC,CASKAGGGSYTF,-,TRBJ1-2,TRBD1,TRBV12-3/TRBV12-4
TGTGCCAGTGACTTCGGGTCCACTGAAGCTTTCTTT,CASDFGSTEAFF,few,TRBJ1-1,-,TRBV19
TGTGCCTGGGATAATAGCAATCAGCCCCAGCATTTT,CAWDNSNQPQHF,few,TRBJ1-5,-,TRBV19
TGTGCCAGCGGCCAGACAGCTAACACTGAAGCTTTCTTT,CASGQTANTEAFF,many,TRBJ1-1,-,TRBV7-3
TGTGCCAGCGCTGGGGGGGGGGCTCGGGAGCAGTACTTC,CASAGGGAREQYF,few,TRBJ2-7,-,TRBV27
TGTGCCAGCAGCTTAGGGCCCACAACCAACTATGGCTACACCTTC,CASSLGPTTNYGYTF,-,TRBJ1-2,-,TRBV7-9